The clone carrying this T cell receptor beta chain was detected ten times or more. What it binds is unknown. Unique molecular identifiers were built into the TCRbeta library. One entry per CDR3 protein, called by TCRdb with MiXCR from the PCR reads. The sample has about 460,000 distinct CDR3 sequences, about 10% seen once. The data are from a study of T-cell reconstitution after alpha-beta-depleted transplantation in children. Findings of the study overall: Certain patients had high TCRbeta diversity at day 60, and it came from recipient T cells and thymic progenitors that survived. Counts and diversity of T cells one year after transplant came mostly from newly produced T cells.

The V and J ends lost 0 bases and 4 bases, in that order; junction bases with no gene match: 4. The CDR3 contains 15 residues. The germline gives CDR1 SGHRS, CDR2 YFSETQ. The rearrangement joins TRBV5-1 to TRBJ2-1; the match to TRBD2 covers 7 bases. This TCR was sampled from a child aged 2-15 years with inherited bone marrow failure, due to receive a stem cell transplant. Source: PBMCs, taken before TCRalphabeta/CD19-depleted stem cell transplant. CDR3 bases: TGCGCCAGCAGCTTGGAGGCTAGCGGATACAATGAGCAGTTCTTC. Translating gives CASSLEASGYNEQFF.